Given below is one TCR beta chain in context. Donors comprised healthy HIV-negative adults lacking recent acute infections or vaccinations. Unsorted samples drew genomic DNA from approximately 87 million PBMCs. This specimen belongs to a study of shared clonotypes between healthy human individuals. Every subset had its genomic DNA shared out evenly among several immunoSEQ plates. As originally analysed: Sequence data from immunoSEQ were junction-only and lacked quality scores; consequently, filtering differed. TCRdb's table, derived via immunoSEQ multiplex PCR, lists solely in-frame clones and lacks some. From that table come the V and J calls and clone size; the DNA was used to work out D and trimming. The table records about half a million clones, 78% of them present only once. This CDR3 comprises 16 residues. V lost 2 bases and J lost 4, with 14 bases in between. Germline-derived CDR1 and CDR2 are KGHSH and LQKENI.

Sequenced material: PBMCs. The clonotype was recovered from a woman in her thirties or forties in good health. Some clones in this sample may be carry-over from other donors' samples. V gene TRBV18 combines with J gene TRBJ2-2; D is perhaps TRBD1 or TRBD2 (5 bases each). CDR3 loop: CASSPSGLKGTGELFF. The CDR3 DNA is TGTGCCAGCTCACCATCGGGGCTCAAGGGCACCGGGGAGCTGTTTTTT.